This T cell receptor beta chain was found in a study of blood T cells in healthy people across ages. Primed by a sample-barcoded 5' primer and a J-beta primer mix, a second PCR proceeded for roughly 7 to 12 cycles. A template-switch adaptor containing 12 random nucleotides labeled each cDNA molecule. Any given sample supplied a minimum of 2.5 million CDR3-containing paired-end reads. TCRdb fed the 5' RACE reads into MiXCR, producing one record per CDR3 protein. The data show hundreds of thousands of distinct CDR3 sequences, with about 53% seen just once and 30% to 40% held by the top ten. About this clonotype itself: Its specificity is unknown.

Germline assignment: CDR1 WSHSY and CDR2 SAAADI. V gave up 7 bases and J gave up 4 bases; unmatched junction bases: 7. The CDR3 has 14 amino acids. Study-wide results and limits: Higher diversity, along with more naive CD4+ cells, distinguished long-lived donors from aged donors. Estimated diversity that came from one million T cells was considered an underestimate.

This sequence originates from a man aged 55-75 years in good health. This chain joins TRBV10-2 and TRBJ1-3; 7 bases agree with TRBD1. What was sequenced was blood. The chain's CDR3 is CASTATGLGNTIYF. The CDR3 nucleotides are TGCGCCAGCACCGCGACAGGGCTAGGAAACACCATATATTTT.